This record covers a single TCR beta chain. Its antigen target is currently unknown. One base away there is no much larger clone; base qualities are not given. The CDR3 holds 13 amino acids from the cysteine to the phenylalanine. Only the CDR3 part of the read is kept: 39 bases, read in frame from the first base. V loses 7 bases, J loses 1 base, and the germline ends lie 7 bases apart. CDR1 and CDR2, looked up from the germline V gene (reference sequence), are WNHNN and SYGVQD. This sample stems from a study of tumor-infiltrating lymphocytes in localized non-small cell lung cancer (dated by TCRdb to about 2021). For context, the study as a whole: The cohort included patients whose samples were collected after neoadjuvant chemotherapy, as well as both smokers and never-smokers and several histologies. The overall ICON cohort was composed of roughly 150 surgical patients with localized non-small cell lung cancer whose tumors were resected. From each patient came resected tumor tissue plus uninvolved lung tissue from that same patient, and the uninvolved lung tissue was described as non-adjacent to the tumor. Flow cytometry, multiplex immunofluorescence, RNA-seq, exome sequencing and proteomics were applied to the same patients as TCR sequencing, which was one of several integrated assays. A total of more than 50 patients were part of the paired comparison of immunoSEQ T-cell fraction between tumor and uninvolved lung. Results and caveats for the whole study, not just this receptor: Because assay coverage varied across patients depending on available tissue quantity, TCR sequencing was performed for only a subset of the cohort. Higher T cell infiltration in tumors than in uninvolved lung tissue was supported by TCRbeta sequencing, consistent with immunofluorescence CD3 counts. Different pieces of the same tissue were used for different assays, so technical variation could not be separated from intratumor heterogeneity. The TCR-derived T-cell fraction showed no difference between the flow cytometry-defined immunotypes IM1 (good prognosis) and IM2 (poor prognosis).

ICON enrollment began in April 2016, and the last patient was enrolled in late 2018. From a subcohort of 70 or so patients, fresh tumor and matched uninvolved tissue were collected for in-depth immune analyses, including TCR sequencing. DNA for TCR sequencing was isolated from bulk tissue, and no cell sorting was done. The immunoSEQ assay used for TCR sequencing gave the T-cell fraction in both tumor and uninvolved lung tissue. The original methods were these. In the survival analysis, patients were divided into a high T-cell fraction group (upper tertile) and a low T-cell fraction group (lower two tertiles), and the two groups were compared using a log-rank test. Paired tumor versus uninvolved lung differences in T-cell fraction were tested with a signed-rank test. This immuneACCESS table, as held by TCRdb, lists in-frame sequences with V and J called but not all clones. Of the missing ones, under half trace to an unresolved V gene in checked studies; the others have no known cause. V, J and clone size were drawn from that table, and D and trimming were deduced from the DNA. Counted in this sample were around 2,800 clones; 65% of them appeared once. The ten largest clones take up about a sixth of the sample.

This TCR was sampled from a human donor with non-small cell lung cancer. The chain links TRBV10-1 with TRBJ2-2; TRBD1 is perhaps the D gene, given 6 matching bases. Sequences were obtained from uninvolved lung tissue not adjacent to the tumor. CDR3 reads: CASMGQNTGELFF. Read as DNA, the sequence is TGCGCCAGCATGGGACAGAACACCGGGGAGCTGTTTTTT.